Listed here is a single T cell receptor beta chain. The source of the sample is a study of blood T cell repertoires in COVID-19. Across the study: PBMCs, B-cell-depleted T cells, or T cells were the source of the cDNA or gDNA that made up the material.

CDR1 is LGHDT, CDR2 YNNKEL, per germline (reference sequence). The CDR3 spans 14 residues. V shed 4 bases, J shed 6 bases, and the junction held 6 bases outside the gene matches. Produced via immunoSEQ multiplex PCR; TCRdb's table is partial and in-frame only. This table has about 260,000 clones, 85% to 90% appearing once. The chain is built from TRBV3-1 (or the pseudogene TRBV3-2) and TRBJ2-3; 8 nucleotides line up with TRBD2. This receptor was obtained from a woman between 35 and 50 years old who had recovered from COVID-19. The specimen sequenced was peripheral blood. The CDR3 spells CASSPLGGEDTQYF. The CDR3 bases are TGTGCCAGCAGCCCCCTCGGGGGGGAGGATACGCAGTATTTT.